What follows describes a single T cell receptor (beta chain). Germline is not matched at one junction end, which may reflect a read error. This CDR3 has 15 residues. CDR1 SSHAT and CDR2 FNYEAQ come from the germline V gene (reference sequence). Per the study methods: Estimation of nucleated cell counts relied on the amplification of reference gene primers. Profiling relied on immunoSEQ multiplex PCR, and the TCRdb table lists in-frame clones only, not all of them. From that table come the V and J calls and clone size; the DNA was used to work out D and trimming. Of hundreds of thousands of clones listed, 83% are singletons. This record comes from a study of blood T cell repertoires in COVID-19. As for the study in general: Both acute and convalescent COVID-19 samples were obtained from the United States, Italy and Spain. The cDNA or gDNA used as material had been derived from T cells, B-cell-depleted T cells, or PBMCs.

Sequenced sample: peripheral blood. This clonotype originated in a woman aged 50 to 60 with acute or convalescent COVID-19. The chain carries TRBV7-7 and TRBJ2-1; 8 bases are a match to TRBD2. CDR3 in amino acids: CASSLGVAGYNEQFF. CDR3 nucleotides: TGTGCTAGCAGCTTAGGAGTAGCGGGGTACAATGAGCAGTTCTTC.